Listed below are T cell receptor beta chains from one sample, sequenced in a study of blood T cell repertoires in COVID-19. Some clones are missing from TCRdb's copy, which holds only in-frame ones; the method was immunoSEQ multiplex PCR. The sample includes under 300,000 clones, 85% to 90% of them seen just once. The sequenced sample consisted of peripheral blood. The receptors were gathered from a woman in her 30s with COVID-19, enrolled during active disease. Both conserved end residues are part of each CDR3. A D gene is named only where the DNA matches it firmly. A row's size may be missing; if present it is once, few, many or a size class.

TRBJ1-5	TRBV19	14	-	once	TGTGCCAGTAGTATAGGGCAGGCACATGAGCCCCAGCATTTT	CASSIGQAHEPQHF
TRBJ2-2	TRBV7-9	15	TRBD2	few	TGTGCCAGCACCCTTAGTACTAGCGGATCCGGGGAGCTGTTTTTT	CASTLSTSGSGELFF
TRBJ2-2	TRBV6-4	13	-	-	TGTGCCAGCAGCCTCGCATCTAGCGGGGAGCTGTTTTTT	CASSLASSGELFF
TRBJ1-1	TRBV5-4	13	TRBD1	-	TGTGCCCCCAGACAGGGGGCGGACACTGAAGCTTTCTTT	CAPRQGADTEAFF
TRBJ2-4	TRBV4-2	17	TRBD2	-	TGTGCCAGCAGCCAAGATGGCACTAGCGGGGGGGATGGCATTCAGTACTTC	CASSQDGTSGGDGIQYF
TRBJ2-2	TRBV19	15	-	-	TGTGCCAGTAGTTTCCTGGACAGAAACACCGGGGAGCTGTTTTTT	CASSFLDRNTGELFF
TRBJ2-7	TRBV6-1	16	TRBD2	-	TGTGCCAGCAGTGCCGTGAGTAGCGGGGGGTCCTACGAGCAGTACTTC	CASSAVSSGGSYEQYF
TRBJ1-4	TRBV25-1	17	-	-	TGTGCCAGCAGTGCCTTTCCACAGGGAGCAACTAATGAAAAACTGTTTTTT	CASSAFPQGATNEKLFF
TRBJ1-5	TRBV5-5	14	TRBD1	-	TGTGCCAGCAGCTTGGCCCAGGGGGATCAGCCCCAGCATTTT	CASSLAQGDQPQHF
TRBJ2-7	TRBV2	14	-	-	TGTGCCAGCAGTAAGAGATTCGACAACTACGAGCAGTACTTC	CASSKRFDNYEQYF
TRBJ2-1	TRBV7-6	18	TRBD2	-	TGTGCCAGCAGCTCGGGACTAGCGGGGGGGCCTAGCTACAATGAGCAGTTCTTC	CASSSGLAGGPSYNEQFF
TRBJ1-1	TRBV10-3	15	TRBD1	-	TGTGCCATCAGTGAGTCAGGGGGCAGGGACACTGAAGCTTTCTTT	CAISESGGRDTEAFF
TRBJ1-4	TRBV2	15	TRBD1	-	TGTGCCAGCGTAAAAGACAGGGGAGGGAATGAAAAACTGTTTTTT	CASVKDRGGNEKLFF